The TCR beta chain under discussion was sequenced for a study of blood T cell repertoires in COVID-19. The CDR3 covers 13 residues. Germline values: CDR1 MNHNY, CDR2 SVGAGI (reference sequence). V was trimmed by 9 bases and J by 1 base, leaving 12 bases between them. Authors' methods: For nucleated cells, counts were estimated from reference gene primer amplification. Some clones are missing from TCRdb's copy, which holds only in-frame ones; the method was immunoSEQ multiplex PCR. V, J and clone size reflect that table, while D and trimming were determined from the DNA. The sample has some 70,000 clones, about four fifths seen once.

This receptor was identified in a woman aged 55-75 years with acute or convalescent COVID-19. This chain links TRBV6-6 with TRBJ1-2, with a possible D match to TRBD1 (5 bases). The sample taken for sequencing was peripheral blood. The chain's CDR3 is CARSEQVNYGYTF. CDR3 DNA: TGTGCCAGGTCGGAACAGGTTAACTATGGCTACACCTTC.